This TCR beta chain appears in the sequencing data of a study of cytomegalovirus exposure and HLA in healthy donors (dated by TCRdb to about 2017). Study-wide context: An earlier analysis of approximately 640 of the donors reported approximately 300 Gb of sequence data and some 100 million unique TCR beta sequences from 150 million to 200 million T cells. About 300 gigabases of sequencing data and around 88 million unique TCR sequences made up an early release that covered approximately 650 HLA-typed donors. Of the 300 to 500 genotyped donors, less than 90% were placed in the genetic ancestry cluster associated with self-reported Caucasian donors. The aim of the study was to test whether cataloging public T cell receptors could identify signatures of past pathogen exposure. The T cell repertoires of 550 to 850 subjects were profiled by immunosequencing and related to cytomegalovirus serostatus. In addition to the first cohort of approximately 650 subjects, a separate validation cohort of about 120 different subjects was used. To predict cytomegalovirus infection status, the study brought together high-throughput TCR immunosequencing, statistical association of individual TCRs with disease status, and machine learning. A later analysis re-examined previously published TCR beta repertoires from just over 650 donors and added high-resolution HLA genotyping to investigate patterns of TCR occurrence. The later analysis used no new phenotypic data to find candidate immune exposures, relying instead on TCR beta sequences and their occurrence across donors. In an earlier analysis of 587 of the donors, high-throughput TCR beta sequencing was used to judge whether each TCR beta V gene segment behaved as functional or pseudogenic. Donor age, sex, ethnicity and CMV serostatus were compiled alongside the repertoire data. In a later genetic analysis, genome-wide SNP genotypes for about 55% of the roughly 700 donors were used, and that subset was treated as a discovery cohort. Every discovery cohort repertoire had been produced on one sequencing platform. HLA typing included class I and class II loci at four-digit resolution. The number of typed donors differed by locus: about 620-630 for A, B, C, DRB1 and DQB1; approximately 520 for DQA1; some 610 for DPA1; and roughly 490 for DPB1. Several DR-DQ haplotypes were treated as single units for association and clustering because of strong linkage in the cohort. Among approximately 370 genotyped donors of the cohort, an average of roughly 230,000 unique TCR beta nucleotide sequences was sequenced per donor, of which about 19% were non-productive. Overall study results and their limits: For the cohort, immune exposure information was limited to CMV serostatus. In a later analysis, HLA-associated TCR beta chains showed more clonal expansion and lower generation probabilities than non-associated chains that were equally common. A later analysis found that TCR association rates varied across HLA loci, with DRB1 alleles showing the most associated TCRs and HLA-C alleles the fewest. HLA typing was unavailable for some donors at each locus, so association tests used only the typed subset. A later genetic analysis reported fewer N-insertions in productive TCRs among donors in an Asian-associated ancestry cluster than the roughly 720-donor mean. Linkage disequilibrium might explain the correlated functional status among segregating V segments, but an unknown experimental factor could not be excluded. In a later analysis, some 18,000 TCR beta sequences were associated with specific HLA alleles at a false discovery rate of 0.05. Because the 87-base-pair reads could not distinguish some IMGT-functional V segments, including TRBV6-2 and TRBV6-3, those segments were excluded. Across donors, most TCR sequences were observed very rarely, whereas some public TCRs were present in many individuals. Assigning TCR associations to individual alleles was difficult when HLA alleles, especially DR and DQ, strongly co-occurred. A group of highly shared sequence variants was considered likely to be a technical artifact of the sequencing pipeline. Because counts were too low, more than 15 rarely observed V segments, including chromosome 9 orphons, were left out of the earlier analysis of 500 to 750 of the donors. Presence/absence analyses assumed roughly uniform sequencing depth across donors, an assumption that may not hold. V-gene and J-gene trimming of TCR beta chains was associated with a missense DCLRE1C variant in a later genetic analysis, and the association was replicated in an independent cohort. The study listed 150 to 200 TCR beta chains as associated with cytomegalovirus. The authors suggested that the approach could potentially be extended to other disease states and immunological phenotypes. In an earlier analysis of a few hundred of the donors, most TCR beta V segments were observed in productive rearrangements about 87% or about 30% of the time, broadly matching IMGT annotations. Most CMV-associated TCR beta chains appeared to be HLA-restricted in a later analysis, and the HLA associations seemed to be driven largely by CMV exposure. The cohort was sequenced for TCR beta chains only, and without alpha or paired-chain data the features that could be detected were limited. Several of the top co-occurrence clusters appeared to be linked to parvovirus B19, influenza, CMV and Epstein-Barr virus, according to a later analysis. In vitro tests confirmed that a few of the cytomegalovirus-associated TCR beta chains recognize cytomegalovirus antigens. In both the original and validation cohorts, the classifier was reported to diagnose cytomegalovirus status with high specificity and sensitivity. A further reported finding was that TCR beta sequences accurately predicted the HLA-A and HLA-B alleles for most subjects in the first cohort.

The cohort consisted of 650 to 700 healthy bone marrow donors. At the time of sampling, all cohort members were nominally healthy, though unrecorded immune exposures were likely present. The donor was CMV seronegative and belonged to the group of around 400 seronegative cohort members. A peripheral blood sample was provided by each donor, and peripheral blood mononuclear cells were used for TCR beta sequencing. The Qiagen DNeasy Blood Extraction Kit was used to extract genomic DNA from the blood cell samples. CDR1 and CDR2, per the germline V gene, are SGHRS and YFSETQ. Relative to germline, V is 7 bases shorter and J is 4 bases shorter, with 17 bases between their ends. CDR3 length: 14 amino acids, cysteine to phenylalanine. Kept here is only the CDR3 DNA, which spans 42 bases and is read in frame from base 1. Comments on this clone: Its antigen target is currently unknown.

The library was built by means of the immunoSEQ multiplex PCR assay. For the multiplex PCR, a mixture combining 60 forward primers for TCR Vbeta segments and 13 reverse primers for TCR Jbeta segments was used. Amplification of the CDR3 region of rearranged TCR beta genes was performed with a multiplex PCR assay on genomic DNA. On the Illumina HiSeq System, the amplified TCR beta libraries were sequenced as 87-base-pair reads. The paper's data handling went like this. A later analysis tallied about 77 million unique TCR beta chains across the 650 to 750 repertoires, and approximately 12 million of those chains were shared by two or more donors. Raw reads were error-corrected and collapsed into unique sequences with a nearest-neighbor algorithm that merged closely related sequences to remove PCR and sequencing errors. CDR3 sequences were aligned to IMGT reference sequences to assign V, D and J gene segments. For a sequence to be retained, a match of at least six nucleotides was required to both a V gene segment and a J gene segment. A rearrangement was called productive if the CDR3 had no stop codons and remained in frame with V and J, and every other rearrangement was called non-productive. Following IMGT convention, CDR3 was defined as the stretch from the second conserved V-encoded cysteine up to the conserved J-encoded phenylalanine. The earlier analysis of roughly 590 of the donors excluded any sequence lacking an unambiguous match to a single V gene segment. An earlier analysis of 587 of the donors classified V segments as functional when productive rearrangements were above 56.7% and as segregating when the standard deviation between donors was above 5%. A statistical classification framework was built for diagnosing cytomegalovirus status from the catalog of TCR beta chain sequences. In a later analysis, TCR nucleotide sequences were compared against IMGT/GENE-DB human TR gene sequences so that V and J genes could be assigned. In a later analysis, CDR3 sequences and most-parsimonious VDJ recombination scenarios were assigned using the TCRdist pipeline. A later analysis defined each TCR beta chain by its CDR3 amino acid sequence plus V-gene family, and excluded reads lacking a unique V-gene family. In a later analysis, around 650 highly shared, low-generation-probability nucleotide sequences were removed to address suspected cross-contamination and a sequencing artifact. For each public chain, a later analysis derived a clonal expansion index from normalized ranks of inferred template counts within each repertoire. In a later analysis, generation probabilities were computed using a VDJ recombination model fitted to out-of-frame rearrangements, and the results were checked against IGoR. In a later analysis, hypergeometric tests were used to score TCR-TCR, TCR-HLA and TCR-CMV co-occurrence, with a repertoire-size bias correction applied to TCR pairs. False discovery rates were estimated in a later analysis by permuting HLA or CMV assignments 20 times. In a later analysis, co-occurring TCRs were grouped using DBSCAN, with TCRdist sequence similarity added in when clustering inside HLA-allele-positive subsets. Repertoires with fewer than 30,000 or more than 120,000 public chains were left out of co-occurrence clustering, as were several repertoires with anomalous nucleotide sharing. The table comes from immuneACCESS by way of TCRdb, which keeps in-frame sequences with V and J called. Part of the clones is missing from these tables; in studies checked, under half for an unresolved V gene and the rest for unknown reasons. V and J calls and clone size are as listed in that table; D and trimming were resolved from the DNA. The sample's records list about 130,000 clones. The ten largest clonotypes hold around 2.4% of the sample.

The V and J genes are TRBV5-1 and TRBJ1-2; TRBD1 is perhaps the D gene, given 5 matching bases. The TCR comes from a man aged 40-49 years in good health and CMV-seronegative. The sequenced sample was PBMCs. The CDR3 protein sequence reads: CASRTAGRGYGYTF. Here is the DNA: TGCGCCAGCCGAACGGCCGGGAGGGGCTATGGCTACACCTTC.